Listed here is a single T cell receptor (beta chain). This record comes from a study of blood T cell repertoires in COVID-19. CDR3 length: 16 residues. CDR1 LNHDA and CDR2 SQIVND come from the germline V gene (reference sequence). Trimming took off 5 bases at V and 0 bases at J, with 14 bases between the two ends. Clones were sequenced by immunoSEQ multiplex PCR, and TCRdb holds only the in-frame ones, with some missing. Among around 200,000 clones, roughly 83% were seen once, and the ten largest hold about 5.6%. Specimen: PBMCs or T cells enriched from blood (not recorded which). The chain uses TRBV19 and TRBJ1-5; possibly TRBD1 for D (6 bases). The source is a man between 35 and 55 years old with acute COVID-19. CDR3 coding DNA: TGTGCCAGTAGTTCTTGGACAGTCTATAGCAATCAGCCCCAGCATTTT. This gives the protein CASSSWTVYSNQPQHF.